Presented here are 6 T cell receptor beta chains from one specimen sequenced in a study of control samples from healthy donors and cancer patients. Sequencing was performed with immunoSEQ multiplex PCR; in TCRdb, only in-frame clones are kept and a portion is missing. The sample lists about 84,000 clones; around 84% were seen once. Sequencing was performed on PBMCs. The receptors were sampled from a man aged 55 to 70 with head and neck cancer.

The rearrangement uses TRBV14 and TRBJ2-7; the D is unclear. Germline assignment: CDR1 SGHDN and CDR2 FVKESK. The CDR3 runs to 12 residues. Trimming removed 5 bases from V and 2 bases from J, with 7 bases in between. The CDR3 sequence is CASSYHPYEQYF. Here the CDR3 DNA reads TGTGCCAGCAGCTATCACCCCTACGAGCAGTACTTC.

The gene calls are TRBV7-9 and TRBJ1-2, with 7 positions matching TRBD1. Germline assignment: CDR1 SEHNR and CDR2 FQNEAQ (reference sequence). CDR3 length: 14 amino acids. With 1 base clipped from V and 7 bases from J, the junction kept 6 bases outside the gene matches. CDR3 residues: CASSLETGDPGYTF. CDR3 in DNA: TGTGCCAGCAGCTTAGAAACAGGGGACCCTGGCTACACCTTC.

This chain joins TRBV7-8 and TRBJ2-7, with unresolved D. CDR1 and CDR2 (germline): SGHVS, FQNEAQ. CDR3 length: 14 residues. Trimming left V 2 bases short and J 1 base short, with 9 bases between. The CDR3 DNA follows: TGTGCCAGCAGCTTACCTCCTCCGTCCTACGAGCAGTACTTC. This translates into CASSLPPPSYEQYF.

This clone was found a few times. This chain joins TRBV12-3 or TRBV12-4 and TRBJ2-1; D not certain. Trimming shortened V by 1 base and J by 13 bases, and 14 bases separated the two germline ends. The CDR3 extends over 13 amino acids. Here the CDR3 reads CASSLVQAHNQFF. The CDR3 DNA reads TGTGCCAGCAGTTTAGTGCAGGCCCATAACCAGTTCTTC.

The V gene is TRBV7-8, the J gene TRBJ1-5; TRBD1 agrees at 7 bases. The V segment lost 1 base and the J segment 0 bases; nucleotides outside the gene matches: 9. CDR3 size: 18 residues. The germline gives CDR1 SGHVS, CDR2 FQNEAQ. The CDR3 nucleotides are TGTGCCAGCAGCTTAGGTAGGACAGGTAGATATAGCAATCAGCCCCAGCATTTT. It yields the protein CASSLGRTGRYSNQPQHF.

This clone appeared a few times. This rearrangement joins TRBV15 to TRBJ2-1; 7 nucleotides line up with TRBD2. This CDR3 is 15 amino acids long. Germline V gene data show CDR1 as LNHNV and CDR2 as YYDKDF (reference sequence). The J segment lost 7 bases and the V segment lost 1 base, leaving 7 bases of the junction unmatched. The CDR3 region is CATSRVGMGGNEQFF. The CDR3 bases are TGTGCCACCAGCAGAGTTGGGATGGGGGGGAATGAGCAGTTCTTC. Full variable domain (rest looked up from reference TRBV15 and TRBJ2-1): DAMVIQNPRYQVTQFGKPVTLSCSQTLNHNVMYWYQQKSSQAPKLLFHYYDKDFNNEADTPDNFQSRRPNTSFCFLDIRSPGLGDTAMYLCATSRVGMGGNEQFFGPGTRLTVL.